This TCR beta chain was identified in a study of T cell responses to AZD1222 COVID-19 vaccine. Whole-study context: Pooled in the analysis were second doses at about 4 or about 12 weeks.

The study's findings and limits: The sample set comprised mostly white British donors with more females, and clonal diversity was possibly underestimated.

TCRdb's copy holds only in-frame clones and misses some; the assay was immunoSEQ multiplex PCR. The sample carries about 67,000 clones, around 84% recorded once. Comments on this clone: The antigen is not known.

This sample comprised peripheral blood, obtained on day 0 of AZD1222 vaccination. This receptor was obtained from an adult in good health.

The CDR3 region is CASSEEVGSYEQYF. The CDR3 DNA follows: TGTGCCAGCAGTGAAGAAGTGGGGTCCTACGAGCAGTACTTC. The chain couples TRBV25-1 to TRBJ2-7; D is unresolved. V was clipped by 2 bases and J by 1 base, with 9 bases between them. The CDR3 length is 14 residues. Germline V CDR1 and CDR2: MGHDK, SYGVNS.